Included here is one TCR beta chain sequence, with context. Only in-frame clones appear in the TCRdb table, and some are missing; sequencing was by immunoSEQ multiplex PCR. The sample lists approximately 75,000 clones, about 70% occurring once. The sample belongs to a study of blood T cell repertoires in COVID-19. The CDR3 covers 16 residues. The germline CDR1 and CDR2 sequences are SEHNR and FQNEAQ (reference sequence). V lost 5 bases, J lost 0 bases, and 14 bases lay in between. The material sequenced was peripheral blood. The chain joins TRBV7-9 to TRBJ2-1, with D maybe TRBD2 (6 bases). This clonotype originated in a woman aged 80 or over with active or convalescent COVID-19. The CDR3 DNA reads as TGTGCCAGCAGCCGGGACTTCCCGAGCTCCTACAATGAGCAGTTCTTC. This encodes CASSRDFPSSYNEQFF. Full variable domain (missing parts from reference TRBV7-9 and TRBJ2-1): DTGVSQNPRHKITKRGQNVTFRCDPISEHNRLYWYRQTLGQGPEFLTYFQNEAQLEKSRLLSDRFSAERPKGSFSTLEIQRTEQGDSAMYLCASSRDFPSSYNEQFFGPGTRLTVL.